This is a list of T cell receptor beta chains from one sample in a study of blood T cell repertoires in COVID-19. The assay was immunoSEQ multiplex PCR, and TCRdb's table has in-frame clones only and misses some. The sample includes 400,000 or so clones, 90% seen only once; the top ten take about 0.6%. The sample taken for sequencing was PBMCs or T cells enriched from blood (not recorded which). These receptors were collected from a young man who had recovered from COVID-19. Each CDR3 is given with its conserved first and last residue. The D gene is left open where the match is weak. Some rows mark clone size as missing; the rest say once, few, many or name a class of expanded clone.

D	V	J	size	CDR3	DNA
TRBD1	TRBV10-1	TRBJ1-4	.	CASSERQGDNEKLFF	TGCGCCAGCAGTGAGCGACAGGGAGATAATGAAAAACTGTTTTTT
.	TRBV5-1	TRBJ2-5	.	CASSPRGPETQYF	TGCGCCAGCAGCCCCCGTGGGCCAGAGACCCAGTACTTC
.	TRBV27	TRBJ1-2	.	CASSFGAGASAYTF	TGTGCCAGCAGTTTTGGTGCGGGGGCTTCTGCCTACACCTTC
.	TRBV6-5	TRBJ1-2	.	CASRATESYGYTF	TGTGCCAGCAGGGCGACGGAGAGTTATGGCTACACCTTC
TRBD1	TRBV18	TRBJ1-1	once	CASSPDRAHTEAFF	TGTGCCAGCTCACCCGACAGGGCGCACACTGAAGCTTTCTTT
.	TRBV30	TRBJ1-5	.	CAWREGGQKGNQPQHF	TGTGCCTGGAGGGAGGGGGGGCAAAAGGGCAATCAGCCCCAGCATTTT
TRBD1	TRBV5-4	TRBJ1-1	.	CASSRDSMNTEAFF	TGTGCCAGCAGCCGGGACAGCATGAACACTGAAGCTTTCTTT
TRBD2	TRBV7-2	TRBJ2-3	.	CASSDSGRYTDTQYF	TGTGCCAGCAGCGATAGCGGGCGGTACACAGATACGCAGTATTTT
TRBD2	TRBV9	TRBJ2-3	.	CASSVAGTSGLTDTQYF	TGTGCCAGCAGCGTAGCAGGGACTAGCGGACTCACAGATACGCAGTATTTT
TRBD2	TRBV30	TRBJ2-7	.	CAWSLGGAIYEQYF	TGTGCCTGGAGCCTCGGGGGGGCAATTTACGAGCAGTACTTC
TRBD2	TRBV2	TRBJ2-7	.	CASSGLAGGVYEQYF	TGTGCCAGCAGTGGGCTAGCGGGAGGAGTCTACGAGCAGTACTTC
.	TRBV7-9	TRBJ1-3	.	CASSFGGPGNTIYF	TGTGCCAGCAGCTTCGGGGGGCCTGGAAACACCATATATTTT
.	TRBV19	TRBJ1-3	.	CASISRTDARNTIYF	TGTGCCAGTATCTCGAGGACAGACGCGAGAAACACCATATATTTT
TRBD1	TRBV7-9	TRBJ2-2	once	CASSADRGLLNTGELFF	TGTGCCAGCAGCGCGGACAGGGGGCTTCTGAACACCGGGGAGCTGTTTTTT
.	TRBV28	TRBJ1-2	.	CASSRLTFVRQVNYGYTF	TGTGCCAGCAGTCGCCTAACGTTTGTGAGACAGGTTAACTATGGCTACACCTTC
.	TRBV12-5	TRBJ1-1	.	CASGLVLGRGSDTEAFF	TGTGCTAGTGGTTTGGTACTGGGCAGGGGTTCGGACACTGAAGCTTTCTTT
.	TRBV13	TRBJ1-5	.	CASSLENQPQHF	TGTGCCAGCAGCCTCGAGAATCAGCCCCAGCATTTT
TRBD2	TRBV4-1	TRBJ2-3	.	CASSHLRGRERGDTQYF	TGCGCCAGCAGCCATCTTAGAGGGCGGGAGCGGGGGGATACGCAGTATTTT
.	TRBV21-1	TRBJ2-7	.	CASSKSGRKSSYEQYF	TGTGCCAGCAGCAAATCGGGGAGGAAGAGCTCCTACGAGCAGTACTTC
.	TRBV4-1	TRBJ1-3	.	CASSQDGGVSGNTIYF	TGCGCCAGCAGCCAAGATGGAGGGGTCTCTGGAAACACCATATATTTT
.	TRBV9	TRBJ1-3	.	CASSLAGNTIYF	TGTGCCAGCAGCTTGGCAGGAAACACCATATATTTT
TRBD1	TRBV3-1/TRBV3-2	TRBJ2-4	.	CASRGTAKGIQYF	TGTGCCAGCAGGGGGACAGCGAAGGGCATTCAGTACTTC
TRBD1	TRBV7-9	TRBJ2-5	.	CASSDAQGAQETQYF	TGTGCCAGCAGCGATGCACAGGGGGCCCAAGAGACCCAGTACTTC
.	TRBV7-3	TRBJ1-5	.	CASSLMGDRAQHF	TGTGCCAGCAGCTTAATGGGAGACCGGGCCCAGCATTTT
TRBD2	TRBV10-1	TRBJ2-3	.	CASSEGTSSTDTQYF	TGCGCCAGCAGTGAGGGGACTAGCAGCACAGATACGCAGTATTTT
TRBD2	TRBV5-4	TRBJ2-3	.	CASSSGLAGGWDTQYF	TGTGCCAGCAGCTCCGGACTAGCGGGAGGGTGGGATACGCAGTATTTT
TRBD1	TRBV11-2	TRBJ2-5	once	CASSLVGATGEETQYF	TGTGCCAGCAGCTTAGTCGGGGCGACAGGGGAAGAGACCCAGTACTTC
TRBD1	TRBV27	TRBJ2-3	.	CASSSPGTGGAAQYF	TGTGCCAGCAGTTCCCCCGGGACAGGGGGCGCCGCGCAGTATTTT
.	TRBV18	TRBJ1-2	.	CASSLSDLTGGYTF	TGTGCCAGCTCACTCAGCGACCTTACCGGGGGCTACACCTTC
.	TRBV19	TRBJ1-5	.	CASIRDGGILNQPQHF	TGTGCCAGTATAAGGGACGGGGGGATTCTCAATCAGCCCCAGCATTTT
.	TRBV6-5	TRBJ2-7	.	CASKQGHEQYF	TGTGCCAGCAAGCAGGGGCACGAGCAGTACTTC
.	TRBV5-1	TRBJ2-1	.	CASSFSGNEQFF	TGCGCCAGCAGCTTCTCGGGCAATGAGCAGTTCTTC